The 11 T cell receptor beta chains in this list originate from one sample, sequenced in a study of blood T cell repertoires in COVID-19. Libraries were prepared by immunoSEQ multiplex PCR; TCRdb keeps only in-frame clonotypes and omits some of them. Of about 120,000 clones in the sample, more than 60% are singletons; the top ten hold approximately 2.3%. Source material: peripheral blood. The receptors were gathered from a woman in her seventies with acute or convalescent COVID-19.

The V and J genes are TRBV2 and TRBJ1-5; 7 nucleotides agree with TRBD1. V shed 7 bases and J 1 base; nucleotides not matched to a gene: 4. The CDR3 extends over 14 amino acids. In germline, CDR1 is SNHLY, CDR2 FYNNEI. Here the CDR3 reads CASTGTDSNQPQHF. The CDR3 DNA follows: TGTGCCAGCACTGGGACAGACAGCAATCAGCCCCAGCATTTT. The whole variable domain, filled in from reference TRBV2 and TRBJ1-5, reads EPEVTQTPSHQVTQMGQEVILRCVPISNHLYFYWYRQILGQKVEFLVSFYNNEISEKSEIFDDQFSVERPDGSNFTLKIRSTKLEDSAMYFCASTGTDSNQPQHFGDGTRLSIL.

The chain carries TRBV5-5 and TRBJ2-1; D is perhaps TRBD2 (6 bases). Germline V gene sequence: CDR1 SGHKS, CDR2 YYEKEE (reference sequence). The CDR3 is made up of 17 amino acids. Deletions cut 0 bases from V and 13 bases from J, with 26 bases between. This chain's CDR3 is CASSLGELARITPHQFF. The CDR3 DNA sequence: TGTGCCAGCAGCTTGGGGGAGCTAGCGCGTATTACCCCTCACCAGTTCTTC.

This rearrangement joins TRBV18 to TRBJ2-1, with D perhaps matching TRBD2 (5 bases). The CDR3 consists of 17 residues. Germline assignment: CDR1 KGHSH and CDR2 LQKENI. V was trimmed by 1 base and J by 7 bases, leaving 20 bases between them. The CDR3, as DNA: TGTGCCAGCTCACCACTCCACCTCCTCGACACGGGGAATGAGCAGTTCTTC. Translated: CASSPLHLLDTGNEQFF.

The chain recombines TRBV7-9 with TRBJ2-3; 14 bases are a match to TRBD2. The CDR3 has 19 residues. Per germline, CDR1 SEHNR and CDR2 FQNEAQ (reference sequence). J lost 3 bases, V lost 5 bases, and 13 bases had no gene match. The DNA of the CDR3 is TGTGCCAGCAGCCCCCTCGGACTAGCGGGGGGAAGGGGGACAGATACGCAGTATTTT. Translated: CASSPLGLAGGRGTDTQYF.

The chain couples TRBV19 to TRBJ2-7; D perhaps matches TRBD2 (6 bases). Germline CDR1 reads LNHDA; CDR2 reads SQIVND (reference sequence). The CDR3 loop spans 13 amino acids. Trimming removed 6 bases at V and 1 base at J, with 10 bases between. This chain's CDR3 is CASSLSGSYEQYF. CDR3 nucleotides: TGTGCCAGTAGCCTTAGCGGATCCTACGAGCAGTACTTC.

The CDR3 reads CASSGTGSPTYNEQFF. CDR3 in DNA: TGCGCCAGCAGCGGGACAGGGTCCCCCACCTACAATGAGCAGTTCTTC. This rearrangement joins TRBV5-1 to TRBJ2-1, with TRBD1 matching over 9 bases. The CDR3 runs 16 residues. After removal of 4 bases from V and 2 bases from J, the junction contained 7 bases not matched to a gene. Germline V gene data show CDR1 as SGHRS and CDR2 as YFSETQ.

J is TRBJ2-2 and V is TRBV23-1, with D tentatively TRBD1 (6 bases). TRBV23-1 qualifies as an ORF whose function is uncertain. The CDR3 extends over 19 amino acids. Trimming took 0 bases from V and 3 from J, leaving 20 bases between them. CDR3 region: CASSQSRASHGGYTGELFF. The CDR3 DNA reads as TGCGCCAGCAGTCAATCTAGGGCCTCTCATGGGGGCTACACCGGGGAGCTGTTTTTT.

The V gene is TRBV23-1, the J gene TRBJ2-7; possibly TRBD2 for D (5 bases). TRBV23-1 is an ORF; its function is uncertain. This CDR3 is built from 19 residues. The V gene lost 1 base and the J gene lost 0 bases, with 22 bases spanning the gap. The CDR3 bases are TGCGCCAGCAGTCAATACCCGTATTTAACGGGAAAAAGCTCCTACGAGCAGTACTTC. Translation: CASSQYPYLTGKSSYEQYF.

The genes are TRBV5-6 and TRBJ2-1; TRBD2 might be the D (7 bases). The CDR3 is made up of 16 amino acids. In germline, CDR1 is SGHDT, CDR2 YYEEEE. With 4 bases removed from V and 10 bases from J, the gap between germline ends came to 24 bases. The CDR3 sequence: CASSGERSRGGKEQFF. The CDR3 region has the DNA TGTGCCAGCAGCGGAGAGAGGTCCAGGGGAGGGAAGGAGCAGTTCTTC.

This clone was seen only once. Written as DNA, the CDR3 is TGTGCCAGCAGTAAGGGACAGGGGGTCCACGAGCAGTACTTC. It encodes CASSKGQGVHEQYF. The J gene is TRBJ2-7, the V gene TRBV2, with 11 bases identical to TRBD1. There are 14 residues in the CDR3. In germline, CDR1 is SNHLY, CDR2 FYNNEI. The ends lost 5 bases at V and 5 bases at J; junction bases unmatched: 5.

In DNA form, the CDR3 reads TGCGCCAGCAGCTTGGGACACTCTGGAAACACCATATATTTT. Translating gives CASSLGHSGNTIYF. This chain connects TRBV5-1 to TRBJ1-3; D is uncertain. The CDR3 covers 14 residues. Germline loops: CDR1 SGHRS, CDR2 YFSETQ. Between the trimmed V and J ends, which lost 0 bases and 0 bases, there was a span of 4 bases.